This TCR beta chain originates from a study of blood T cell repertoires in COVID-19. Study as a whole: Samples taken during acute and convalescent COVID-19 were collected in the United States, Italy and Spain. Sources were T cells, B-cell-depleted T cells, or PBMCs; the material itself was cDNA or gDNA.

Original processing notes: Amplification of reference gene primers provided the estimated nucleated cell counts. Measured with immunoSEQ multiplex PCR; TCRdb has only the in-frame clones, and not every one. The V and J calls and clone size were taken over from that table, and D and trimming were inferred from the DNA. The sample records fewer than 300,000 clones, 70% to 80% being singletons. There are a few counts of this clone. CDR1 is ENHRY and CDR2 is SYGVKD in the germline V gene. This CDR3 region has 15 residues. The V segment lost 6 bases and the J segment 4 bases; nucleotides outside the gene matches: 9.

The J gene is TRBJ2-5, the V gene TRBV10-3; 9 nucleotides align to TRBD2. Source material: peripheral blood. This clonotype was sampled from a woman older than 75 with acute or convalescent COVID-19. The CDR3, as DNA: TGTGCCATCAGCCGGGTAGCGGGAGCAGTAGAGACCCAGTACTTC. Its translation: CAISRVAGAVETQYF.